This TCR beta chain was sequenced during a study of cytomegalovirus exposure and HLA in healthy donors. General observations from the study: Several V segments, TRBV6-2 and TRBV6-3 among them, could not be told apart and were dropped.

V gave up 5 bases and J gave up 0 bases, with 6 bases separating them. From germline, CDR1 is SNHLY and CDR2 FYNNEI. CDR3 length equals 13 residues. As concerns this clone: As yet, its antigen is unknown.

The PCR was carried out with 60 Vbeta primers and 13 Jbeta primers. In the study's own analysis: Unique TCR beta chains totaled some 78 million in a later count, with roughly 10 million of them shared. Using immunoSEQ multiplex PCR, the repertoire was profiled, and TCRdb retains in-frame clones only, with some absent. V and J calls and clone size are those listed in that table; D and trimming were worked out from the DNA. Among 130,000 or so clones listed, more than 65% were seen once. It was healthy bone marrow donors who served as donors. Sequenced material: PBMCs. The origin of this receptor is a man younger than 30 in good health and CMV-seropositive. The chain uses TRBV2 and TRBJ2-3, with D possibly being TRBD2 (5 bases). CDR3 protein: CASSQRSTDTQYF. Here the CDR3 DNA reads TGTGCCAGCAGTCAGCGGAGCACAGATACGCAGTATTTT.